This entry lists 19 T cell receptor beta chains sequenced from one sample in a study of blood T cells in healthy people across ages. Next came a second PCR, run for roughly 7 to 12 cycles, which used a sample-barcoded 5' primer along with a J-beta primer mix. Using its own MiXCR run on the 5' RACE reads, TCRdb lists one record per CDR3 protein. The table includes 800,000 to 1,300,000 distinct CDR3 sequences, under 30% detected once. This same sample was also taken into another study, of T cells of mothers and their children.

Sequencing was done on a sample of blood. The receptors derive from a girl under 10 years old in good health.

This clonotype appeared many times. V and J are TRBV27 and TRBJ1-1; 12 nucleotides line up with TRBD1. After removal of 7 bases from V and 1 base from J, the junction contained 16 bases not matched to a gene. Germline V CDR1 and CDR2: MNHEY, SMNVEV (reference sequence). This CDR3 spans 19 amino acids. The CDR3 nucleotides read TGTGCCAGCACTGGCCCGGGACAGGGGGCCGGAGTAGGGAACACTGAAGCTTTCTTT. It specifies CASTGPGQGAGVGNTEAFF.

This chain links TRBV27 with TRBJ2-1; D may be TRBD1 or TRBD2 (5 bases each). The CDR3 runs 12 residues. With 3 bases removed from V and 8 bases from J, the gap between germline ends came to 8 bases. The germline gives CDR1 MNHEY, CDR2 SMNVEV (reference sequence). CDR3 region: CASSFGAHEQFF. The DNA of the CDR3 is TGTGCCAGCAGTTTCGGGGCTCATGAGCAGTTCTTC.

This chain connects TRBV7-9 to TRBJ1-4; 10 bases map to TRBD1. There are 17 residues in the CDR3. V shed 5 bases and J 4 bases; nucleotides not matched to a gene: 10. Germline V gene sequence: CDR1 SEHNR, CDR2 FQNEAQ (reference sequence). CDR3 nucleotide sequence: TGTGCCAGCAGCCCTCGGACAGGGGGGACTCTTAATGAAAAACTGTTTTTT. Translating gives CASSPRTGGTLNEKLFF.

This chain connects TRBV7-9 to TRBJ2-5, with TRBD2 identical over 11 bases. The germline V gene encodes CDR1 SEHNR and CDR2 FQNEAQ (reference sequence). Trimming cost V 2 bases and J 1 base; bases outside gene matches: 6. The CDR3 extends over 17 amino acids. CDR3 residues: CASSLKLAGDLQETQYF. The CDR3, as DNA: TGTGCCAGCAGCTTAAAACTAGCGGGAGACCTCCAAGAGACCCAGTACTTC.

This clonotype was counted only a few times. The chain recombines TRBV28 with TRBJ2-3; 7 nucleotides align to TRBD1. The CDR3 has 15 residues. V lost 6 bases and J lost 2; bases outside the gene matches: 8. From germline, CDR1 is MDHEN and CDR2 SYDVKM. For the CDR3, the DNA is TGTGCCAGCAGGGGACAGTTTGGTGTCACAGATACGCAGTATTTT. Encoded protein: CASRGQFGVTDTQYF.

The CDR3 protein is CASSLLTGYPQETQYF. CDR3 sequence (DNA): TGTGCCAGCAGTCTGTTAACAGGCTACCCACAAGAGACCCAGTACTTC. The chain uses TRBV27 and TRBJ2-5; the D gene is possibly TRBD1 (5 bases). The CDR3 has 16 residues. Germline CDR1 reads MNHEY; CDR2 reads SMNVEV (reference sequence). V was cut by 5 bases and J by 2 bases, with 18 bases left in between.

J is TRBJ1-2 and V is TRBV19; D not resolved. From germline, CDR1 is LNHDA and CDR2 SQIVND (reference sequence). The CDR3 sequence is 11 residues long. Trimming removed 2 bases from V and 8 bases from J, with 6 bases in between. This CDR3 reads CASSIRDGYTF. CDR3 nucleotides: TGTGCCAGTAGTATACGAGACGGCTACACCTTC.

Only a few counts were recorded for this clonotype. This chain links TRBV11-2 with TRBJ2-6; TRBD1 is a possible D gene (6 bases). The length of the CDR3 is 17 residues. The germline V gene encodes CDR1 SGHAT and CDR2 FQNNGV. V lost 1 base, J lost 4 bases, and 14 bases lay in between. DNA of the CDR3: TGTGCCAGCAGCTTAGCCCGTACAGGGTTCGGGGCCAACGTCCTGACTTTC. It encodes CASSLARTGFGANVLTF.

This clonotype was seen more than once but under ten times. J is TRBJ2-3 and V is TRBV9; 14 bases are a match to TRBD2. The ends lost 2 bases at V and 5 bases at J; junction bases unmatched: 7. CDR3 size: 17 residues. Germline V lookup: CDR1 SGDLS, CDR2 YYNGEE. CDR3 region: CASSVEFGTSGRDTQYF. The CDR3 DNA reads as TGTGCCAGCAGCGTTGAATTCGGGACTAGCGGGAGAGATACGCAGTATTTT.

The chain joins TRBV20-1 to TRBJ2-3; D perhaps matches TRBD2 (6 bases). The CDR3 runs to 16 residues. V was pared by 2 bases and J by 2 bases, with 17 bases between. The germline V gene has CDR1 DFQATT and CDR2 SNEGSKA (reference sequence). The CDR3 spells CSARLLADYYTDTQYF. DNA for the CDR3: TGCAGTGCTAGATTGTTAGCGGACTATTACACAGATACGCAGTATTTT.

In this sample, this clonotype turned up a few times. The V gene is TRBV2, the J gene TRBJ1-2; possibly TRBD1 for D (6 bases). With 7 bases removed from V and 2 bases from J, the gap between germline ends came to 14 bases. The CDR3 has 14 amino acids. From germline, CDR1 is SNHLY and CDR2 FYNNEI. The chain's CDR3 is CASNDRTANYGYTF. The DNA of the CDR3 is TGTGCCAGCAACGACAGGACTGCCAACTATGGCTACACCTTC.

The V call is TRBV7-2, the J call TRBJ1-5; D is ambiguous. In germline, CDR1 is SGHTA, CDR2 FQGNSA. The CDR3 loop spans 15 amino acids. The V and J ends lost 3 bases and 0 bases respectively, with 9 bases between them. CDR3 sequence: CASSLNQYSNQPQHF. The DNA for the CDR3 is TGTGCCAGCAGCTTGAACCAGTATAGCAATCAGCCCCAGCATTTT. The whole variable domain, filled in from reference TRBV7-2 and TRBJ1-5, reads GAGVSQSPSNKVTEKGKDVELRCDPISGHTALYWYRQSLGQGLEFLIYFQGNSAPDKSGLPSDRFSAERTGGSVSTLTIQRTQQEDSAVYLCASSLNQYSNQPQHFGDGTRLSIL.

Written as DNA, the CDR3 is TGTGCCAGCAGCTTCAGGAACGCAAACACCATATATTTT. This codes for CASSFRNANTIYF. The chain couples TRBV5-6 to TRBJ1-3; D not resolved. Germline V gene lookup returns CDR1 SGHDT and CDR2 YYEEEE. V dropped 2 bases and J dropped 6 bases, with 9 bases sitting between them. The CDR3 has 13 amino acids.

This clonotype was seen more than once but under ten times. The chain links TRBV15 to TRBJ2-5, with D tentatively TRBD1 or TRBD2 (7 bases each). The CDR3 runs 15 residues. Trimming pared 5 bases from V and 2 bases from J, leaving 15 bases between. The germline gives CDR1 LNHNV, CDR2 YYDKDF (reference sequence). In DNA form, the CDR3 reads TGTGCCACCAGCGAGAGCGGGACAGTTCAAGAGACCCAGTACTTC. Translation: CATSESGTVQETQYF.

This clonotype was seen more than once but under ten times. The V and J genes are TRBV4-3 and TRBJ1-2, with TRBD1 identical over 7 bases. CDR1 is LGHNA, CDR2 YSLEER, per germline. The CDR3 runs 17 residues. With V trimmed by 2 bases and J by 4 bases, 13 bases remained unmatched. The DNA of the CDR3 is TGCGCCAGCAGCCAAAGTACGGGACAGTCTTTTCTCTATGGCTACACCTTC. This translates into CASSQSTGQSFLYGYTF.

The gene calls are TRBV12-3 or TRBV12-4 and TRBJ1-2; no clear D gene. The CDR3 extends over 13 amino acids. Trimming removed 6 bases at V and 3 bases at J, with 11 bases between. DNA of the CDR3: TGTGCCAGCAGCCTCACGAGGGACTATGGCTACACCTTC. Residues: CASSLTRDYGYTF.

The chain joins TRBV27 to TRBJ2-3; the D gene is possibly TRBD1 (5 bases). The ends were cut back, 5 bases at V and 4 bases at J, with 16 bases in the middle. The CDR3 sequence is 15 residues long. Per the germline V gene, CDR1 is MNHEY and CDR2 is SMNVEV (reference sequence). CDR3 coding DNA: TGTGCCAGCAGTGCCCGCCAGGGATTCTCAGATACGCAGTATTTT. Its protein product is CASSARQGFSDTQYF.

The chain links TRBV12-3 or TRBV12-4 to TRBJ2-1; D gene ambiguous. V was pared by 5 bases and J by 4 bases, with 18 bases between. This CDR3 is 16 amino acids long. CDR3 sequence: CASSTRAELNYNEQFF. The CDR3 nucleotides read TGTGCCAGCAGTACTCGGGCCGAGCTCAATTACAATGAGCAGTTCTTC.

This clonotype came up a few times. The CDR3 sequence: CASAGGEGNIQYF. The CDR3 nucleotides are TGTGCCAGCGCTGGAGGGGAGGGAAACATTCAGTACTTC. The V gene is TRBV7-9, the J gene TRBJ2-4; 7 bases agree with TRBD2. Germline values: CDR1 SEHNR, CDR2 FQNEAQ (reference sequence). The CDR3 sequence is 13 residues long. The V gene end was trimmed by 8 bases and the J gene end by 6 bases; junction bases not matched to a gene: 7.